Listed here are 20 T cell receptor beta chains from one sample, sequenced in a study of molecular identifiers for immune sequencing clone quantification. Each CDR3 protein is one row after TCRdb ran MiXCR on the PCR reads. Seen here are around 470,000 distinct CDR3 sequences, around 21% observed once, and the top ten hold 0.7% to 1%. The sequenced sample was naive CD8+ T cells from blood, with Jurkat cell RNA spiked in. Subset defined: FACS-sorted CD8+CD4-CCR7+CD45RA+ naive T cells. Receptors were obtained from a human donor in good health. Some libraries in this study had Jurkat cell RNA spiked in.

This rearrangement joins TRBV20-1 to TRBJ2-5; 8 bases fit TRBD2. With 0 bases clipped from V and 7 bases from J, the junction kept 13 bases outside the gene matches. CDR1 DFQATT and CDR2 SNEGSKA come from the germline V gene (reference sequence). The CDR3 covers 16 residues. The CDR3 sequence is CSARDLGLSGGRTQYF. CDR3 in DNA: TGCAGTGCTAGAGATCTCGGACTATCGGGGGGGCGGACCCAGTACTTC.

The V gene is TRBV28, the J gene TRBJ1-5; D uncertain. The CDR3 has 14 amino acids. Germline-derived CDR1 and CDR2 are MDHEN and SYDVKM. Trimming left V 3 bases short and J 6 bases short, with 12 bases between. The DNA of the CDR3 is TGTGCCAGCAGTTTTGGGGTCATGGGTCAGCCCCAGCATTTT. It translates to CASSFGVMGQPQHF.

V is TRBV4-1 and J is TRBJ1-1; the D gene is possibly TRBD1 (6 bases). The CDR3 has 14 residues. The germline V gene encodes CDR1 MGHRA and CDR2 YSYEKL. V was clipped by 1 base and J by 11 bases, with 17 bases between them. Here the CDR3 reads CASSQGTGMRSAFF. The CDR3 nucleotides read TGCGCCAGCAGCCAAGGAACAGGGATGAGGAGTGCTTTCTTT.

This chain links TRBV20-1 with TRBJ2-5; TRBD2 might be the D (6 bases). The CDR3 covers 13 residues. From germline, CDR1 is DFQATT and CDR2 SNEGSKA (reference sequence). V was cut by 1 base and J by 3 bases, with 9 bases left in between. The chain's CDR3 is CSARGWREETQYF. In DNA form, the CDR3 reads TGCAGTGCTAGAGGTTGGAGGGAAGAGACCCAGTACTTC.

V is TRBV14 and J is TRBJ1-2, with a weak D call TRBD1 (6 bases). The ends were cut back, 0 bases at V and 7 bases at J, with 21 bases in the middle. The germline V gene has CDR1 SGHDN and CDR2 FVKESK. This CDR3 has 17 amino acids. This chain's CDR3 is CASSQDGYGQWLCGYTF. The CDR3 nucleotides read TGTGCCAGCAGCCAAGACGGTTATGGACAGTGGCTCTGTGGCTACACCTTC.

In this sample, this clonotype turned up many times. The chain recombines TRBV4-3 with TRBJ2-3; a possible D gene is TRBD1 (5 bases). The CDR3 has 15 amino acids. CDR1 LGHNA and CDR2 YSLEER come from the germline V gene. The V end was cut by 4 bases, the J end by 6 bases, with 17 bases between. CDR3 sequence reads: CASSLDRKGMDTQYF. CDR3 nucleotides: TGCGCCAGCAGCCTAGACAGAAAGGGCATGGATACGCAGTATTTT.

As to this clonotype: This may be a read error: a much more frequent sequence differs by one nucleotide. V is TRBV6-6 and J is TRBJ1-5; TRBD1 might be the D (5 bases). Germline assignment: CDR1 MNHNY and CDR2 SVGAGI (reference sequence). This CDR3 contains 13 residues. For the CDR3, the DNA is TGTGTCAGCGGGGGGGACAGCAATCAGCCCCAGCATTTT. It yields the protein CVSGGDSNQPQHF.

Notes on this clonotype: This may arise from a read error, as a much more abundant clone is one base away. The J gene is TRBJ2-3, the V gene TRBV6-5, with 9 bases aligning to TRBD2. The V segment lost 1 base and the J segment 4 bases; nucleotides outside the gene matches: 6. The CDR3 is 16 amino acids. Germline CDR1 reads MNHEY; CDR2 reads SVGAGI. CDR3 in DNA: TGTGCCAGCAGTTACTTGGCGGGGGGGGCACCAGATACGCAGTATTTT. Translated: CASSYLAGGAPDTQYF.

The rearrangement links TRBV9 to TRBJ2-6; 8 bases fit TRBD1. The CDR3 loop spans 15 amino acids. After removal of 3 bases from V and 1 base from J, the junction contained 0 bases not matched to a gene. Germline lookup yields CDR1 SGDLS and CDR2 YYNGEE. The CDR3 DNA is TGTGCCAGCAGCGGGACAGGGTCTGGGGCCAACGTCCTGACTTTC. The encoded protein is CASSGTGSGANVLTF.

This clonotype was counted many times. The CDR3 loop reads CASSYIETDQPQHF. The CDR3 DNA reads as TGTGCCAGCAGTTACATAGAAACCGATCAGCCCCAGCATTTT. The rearrangement uses TRBV6-2 or TRBV6-3 and TRBJ1-5; D unclear. The CDR3 runs 14 residues. CDR1 is MNHEY and CDR2 is SVGEGT in the germline V gene. Trimming pared 2 bases from V and 5 bases from J, leaving 10 bases between.

The gene calls are TRBV30 and TRBJ2-7; 7 bases are shared with TRBD1. V trimming: 5 bases; J trimming: 2 bases; junction bases outside the gene matches: 6. The germline V gene encodes CDR1 GTSNPN and CDR2 SVGIG (reference sequence). The CDR3 extends over 13 amino acids. The CDR3 loop reads CAWETGLTYEQYF. The CDR3 DNA reads TGTGCCTGGGAGACAGGGTTAACCTACGAGCAGTACTTC. Complete variable domain (other parts from reference TRBV30 and TRBJ2-7): SQTIHQWPATLVQPVGSPLSLECTVEGTSNPNLYWYRQAAGRGLQLLFYSVGIGQISSEVPQNLSASRPQDRQFILSSKKLLLSDSGFYLCAWETGLTYEQYFGPGTRLTVT.

This clonotype appeared many times. V and J are TRBV5-5 and TRBJ1-4; weak D call: TRBD1 (6 bases). Looked up from germline, CDR1 is SGHKS and CDR2 is YYEKEE (reference sequence). The CDR3 length is 13 residues. Trimming removed 5 bases at V and 6 bases at J, with 11 bases between. The CDR3 region has the DNA TGTGCCAGCAGGTCCGGGGGCGATGAAAAACTGTTTTTT. It codes for CASRSGGDEKLFF.

Notes on this clonotype: Being one base from a much bigger clone, this may be a read error. The chain is built from TRBV4-1 and TRBJ1-6, with 8 bases matching TRBD1. The CDR3 spans 18 residues. Germline loops: CDR1 MGHRA, CDR2 YSYEKL. The CDR3 DNA sequence: TGCGCCAGCTGCCAAGCCGCTCAGGGGGCCCAACCCGGTTCACCCCTCCACTTT. Amino acid sequence: CASCQAAQGAQPGSPLHF.

This chain joins TRBV3-1 and TRBJ1-4, with 9 bases aligning to TRBD1. J lost 8 bases, V lost 0 bases, and 10 bases had no gene match. Germline loops: CDR1 LGHDT, CDR2 YNNKEL (reference sequence). This CDR3 is built from 17 residues. The chain's CDR3 is CASSQEVVGTGREKLFF. The CDR3 nucleotides read TGTGCCAGCAGCCAAGAGGTGGTTGGGACAGGGAGGGAAAAACTGTTTTTT.

This clonotype has only a few counts. CDR3 in DNA: TGTGCCAGCAGCCTCAAACCCATCAGCTACGAGCAGTACTTC. Protein: CASSLKPISYEQYF. V is TRBV27 and J is TRBJ2-7; D call uncertain. CDR1 is MNHEY and CDR2 is SMNVEV in the germline V gene (reference sequence). V gave up 6 bases and J gave up 3 bases, with 15 bases separating them. The CDR3 has 14 amino acids.

Details on this clonotype: With a much larger clone just one base away, this may be a read error. The genes are TRBV7-2 and TRBJ2-5; 7 bases match TRBD2. CDR1 is SGHTA, CDR2 FQGNSA, per germline. Trimming took 1 base from V and 4 from J; bases not matched to a gene: 6. This CDR3 has 15 residues. The DNA of the CDR3 is TGTGCCAGCAGCTTAGGACTATCGGGAGGAGAGACCCAGTACTTC. Protein: CASSLGLSGGETQYF.

This clonotype has at least ten counts. CDR3 bases: TGCGCCAGCAGCCGAGACAGTTCAGATCAGCCCCAGCATTTT. Its translation is CASSRDSSDQPQHF. J is TRBJ1-5 and V is TRBV4-3; tentatively, D is TRBD1 (5 bases). From germline, CDR1 is LGHNA and CDR2 YSLEER. V was cut by 4 bases and J by 5 bases, with 12 bases left in between. The CDR3 totals 14 residues.

A remark on this clonotype: Germline is not matched at one junction end, which may reflect a read error. This chain connects TRBV5-4 to TRBJ2-2; 9 bases fit TRBD1. The CDR3 sequence is 15 residues long. The germline gives CDR1 SGHNT, CDR2 YYREEE (reference sequence). CDR3 protein: CASSHGTGSSGELSF. In DNA form, the CDR3 reads TGTGCCAGCAGCCACGGGACAGGGAGCTCCGGGGAGCTGTCTTTT.

This chain uses TRBV9 with TRBJ2-5; TRBD2 matches at 11 bases. The length of the CDR3 is 19 residues. Unmatched junction bases numbered 18, after V lost 3 bases and J lost 5 bases. CDR1 is SGDLS, CDR2 YYNGEE, per germline. CDR3 region: CASSDPRNTSGGSWETQYF. In DNA form, the CDR3 reads TGTGCCAGCAGCGACCCCCGAAATACTAGCGGGGGTTCCTGGGAGACCCAGTACTTC.

This clonotype was detected ten times or more. This CDR3 reads CASRGDNTDTQYF. The CDR3 DNA is TGTGCCAGCCGGGGGGACAACACAGATACGCAGTATTTT. The rearrangement links TRBV2 to TRBJ2-3; a possible D gene is TRBD2 (7 bases). The V end was cut by 8 bases, the J end by 2 bases, with 11 bases between. Per germline, CDR1 SNHLY and CDR2 FYNNEI. The CDR3 is 13 amino acids.